This T cell receptor (beta chain) was recorded in a study of blood T cell repertoires in COVID-19. V trimming: 4 bases; J trimming: 0 bases; junction bases outside the gene matches: 6. Per germline, CDR1 MNHNS and CDR2 SASEGT. The CDR3 has 17 residues. How the authors handled the data: Scientists estimated how many nucleated cells there were by amplifying reference gene primers. TCRdb keeps only in-frame clones here, not all; method: immunoSEQ multiplex PCR. V, J and clone size derive from that table, while D and trimming were established from the DNA sequence. The sample consists of about 150,000 clones, around 73% of them appearing once.

This sequence joins TRBV6-1 and TRBJ2-6; TRBD2 aligns across 7 bases. The material sequenced was peripheral blood. This clonotype was sampled from a man aged 55 to 69 who had recovered from COVID-19. CDR3 DNA: TGTGCCAGCAGTGGGGGGGGACTTAGCTCTGGGGCCAACGTCCTGACTTTC. Amino acid sequence: CASSGGGLSSGANVLTF.